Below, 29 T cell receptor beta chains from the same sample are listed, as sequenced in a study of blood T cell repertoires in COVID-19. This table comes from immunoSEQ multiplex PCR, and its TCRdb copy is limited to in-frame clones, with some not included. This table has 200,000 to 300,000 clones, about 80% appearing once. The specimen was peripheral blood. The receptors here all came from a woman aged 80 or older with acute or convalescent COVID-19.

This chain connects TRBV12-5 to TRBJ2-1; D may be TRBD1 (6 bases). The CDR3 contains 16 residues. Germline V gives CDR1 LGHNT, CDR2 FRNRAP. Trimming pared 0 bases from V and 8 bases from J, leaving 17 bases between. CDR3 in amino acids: CASGLVRIQGLHEQFF. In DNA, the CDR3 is TGTGCTAGTGGTTTGGTACGGATCCAGGGGCTGCATGAGCAGTTCTTC. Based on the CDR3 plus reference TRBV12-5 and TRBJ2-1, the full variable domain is DARVTQTPRHKVTEMGQEVTMRCQPILGHNTVFWYRQTMMQGLELLAYFRNRAPLDDSGMPKDRFSAEMPDATLATLKIQPSEPRDSAVYFCASGLVRIQGLHEQFFGPGTRLTVL.

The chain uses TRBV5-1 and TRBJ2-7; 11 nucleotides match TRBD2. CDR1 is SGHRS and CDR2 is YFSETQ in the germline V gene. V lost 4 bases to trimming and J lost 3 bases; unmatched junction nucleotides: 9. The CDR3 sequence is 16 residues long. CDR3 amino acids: CASSRDSGGDNYEQYF. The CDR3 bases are TGCGCCAGCAGCCGCGATAGCGGGGGGGATAACTACGAGCAGTACTTC.

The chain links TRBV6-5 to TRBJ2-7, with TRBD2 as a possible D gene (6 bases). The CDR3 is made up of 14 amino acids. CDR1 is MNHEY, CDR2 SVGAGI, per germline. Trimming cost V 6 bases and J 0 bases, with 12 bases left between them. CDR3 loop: CASRRDWDSYEQYF. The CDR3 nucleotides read TGTGCCAGCAGACGGGACTGGGACTCCTACGAGCAGTACTTC.

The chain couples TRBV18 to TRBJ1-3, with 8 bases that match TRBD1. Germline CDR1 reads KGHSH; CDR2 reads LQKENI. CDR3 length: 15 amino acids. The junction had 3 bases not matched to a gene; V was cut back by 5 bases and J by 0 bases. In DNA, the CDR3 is TGTGCCAGCTCAGCGGGACAGGCCTCTGGAAACACCATATATTTT. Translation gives CASSAGQASGNTIYF.

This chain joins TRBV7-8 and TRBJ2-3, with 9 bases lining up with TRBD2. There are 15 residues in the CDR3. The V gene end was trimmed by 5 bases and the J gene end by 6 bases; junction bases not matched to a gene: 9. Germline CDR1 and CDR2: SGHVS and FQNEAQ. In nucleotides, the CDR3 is TGTGCCAGCAGCAAGTTAGCGGGGGCGAGGGATACGCAGTATTTT. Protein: CASSKLAGARDTQYF.

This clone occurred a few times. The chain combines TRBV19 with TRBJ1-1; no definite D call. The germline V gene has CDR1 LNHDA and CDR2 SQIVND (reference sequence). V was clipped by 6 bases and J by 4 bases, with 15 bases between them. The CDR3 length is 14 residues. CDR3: CASRVRAYGTEAFF. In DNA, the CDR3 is TGTGCCAGTAGGGTGAGGGCGTACGGCACTGAAGCTTTCTTT.

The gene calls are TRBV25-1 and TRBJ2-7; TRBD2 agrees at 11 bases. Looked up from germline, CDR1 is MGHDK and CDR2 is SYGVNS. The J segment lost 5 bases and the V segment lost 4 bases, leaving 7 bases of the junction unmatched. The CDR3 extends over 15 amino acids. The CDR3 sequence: CASSVRGLAGDEQYF. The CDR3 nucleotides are TGTGCCAGCAGTGTCAGAGGACTAGCGGGTGACGAGCAGTACTTC.

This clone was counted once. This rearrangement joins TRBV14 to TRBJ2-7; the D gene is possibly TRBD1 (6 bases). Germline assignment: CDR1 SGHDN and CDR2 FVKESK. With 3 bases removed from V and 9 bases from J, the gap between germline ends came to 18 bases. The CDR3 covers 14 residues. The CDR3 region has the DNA TGTGCCAGCAGCCACAGGGGTAGTCAACAGGGGCAGTACTTC. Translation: CASSHRGSQQGQYF.

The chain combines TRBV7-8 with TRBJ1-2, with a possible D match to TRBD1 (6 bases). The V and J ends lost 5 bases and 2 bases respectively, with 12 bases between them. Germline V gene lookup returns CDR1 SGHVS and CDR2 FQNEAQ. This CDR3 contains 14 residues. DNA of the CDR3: TGTGCCAGCAGCCAACCTACAGGGAACTATGGCTACACCTTC. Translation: CASSQPTGNYGYTF.

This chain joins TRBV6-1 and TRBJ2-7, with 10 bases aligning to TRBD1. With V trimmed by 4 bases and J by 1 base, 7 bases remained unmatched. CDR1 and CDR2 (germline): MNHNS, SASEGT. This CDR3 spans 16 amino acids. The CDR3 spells CASSVSGQGRSYEQYF. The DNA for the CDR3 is TGTGCCAGCAGTGTGTCGGGACAGGGGAGGTCCTACGAGCAGTACTTC.

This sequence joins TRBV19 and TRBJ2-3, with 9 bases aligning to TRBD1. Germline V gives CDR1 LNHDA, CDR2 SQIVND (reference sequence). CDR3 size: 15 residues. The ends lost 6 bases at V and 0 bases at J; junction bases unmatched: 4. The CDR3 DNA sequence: TGTGCCAGTAGCGACAGGGGGGTCAGCACAGATACGCAGTATTTT. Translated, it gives CASSDRGVSTDTQYF.

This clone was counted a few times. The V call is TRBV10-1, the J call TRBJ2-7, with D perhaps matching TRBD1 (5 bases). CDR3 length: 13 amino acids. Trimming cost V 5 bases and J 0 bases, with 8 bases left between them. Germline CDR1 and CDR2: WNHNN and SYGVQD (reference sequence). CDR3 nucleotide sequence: TGCGCCAGCAGTCAAGGGGTCTCCTACGAGCAGTACTTC. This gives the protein CASSQGVSYEQYF.

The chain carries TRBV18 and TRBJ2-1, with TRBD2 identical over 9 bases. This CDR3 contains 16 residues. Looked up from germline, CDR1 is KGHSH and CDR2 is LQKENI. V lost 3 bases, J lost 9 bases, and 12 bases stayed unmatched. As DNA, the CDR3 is TGTGCCAGCTCACCCACTTTGGGCGGGGGGGCAGGTGAGCAGTTCTTC. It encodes CASSPTLGGGAGEQFF.

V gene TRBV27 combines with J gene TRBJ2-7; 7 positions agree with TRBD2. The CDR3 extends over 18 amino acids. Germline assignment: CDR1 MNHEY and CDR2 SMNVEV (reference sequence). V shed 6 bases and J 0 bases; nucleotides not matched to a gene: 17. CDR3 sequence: CASSLLGPSSGASYEQYF. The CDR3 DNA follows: TGTGCCAGCAGCCTCTTGGGCCCTTCCAGCGGGGCCTCCTACGAGCAGTACTTC.

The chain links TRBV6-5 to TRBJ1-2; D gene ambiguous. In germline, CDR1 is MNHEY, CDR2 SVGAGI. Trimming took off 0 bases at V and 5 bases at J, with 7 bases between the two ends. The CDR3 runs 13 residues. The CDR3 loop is CASSYSADYGYTF. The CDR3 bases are TGTGCCAGCAGTTACTCTGCGGATTATGGCTACACCTTC.

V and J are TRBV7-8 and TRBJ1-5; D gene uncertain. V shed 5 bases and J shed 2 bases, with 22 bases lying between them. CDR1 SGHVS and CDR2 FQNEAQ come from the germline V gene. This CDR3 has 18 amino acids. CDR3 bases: TGTGCCAGCAGCCTGGGGTCCTACGCGGGAGGTGGCAATCAGCCCCAGCATTTT. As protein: CASSLGSYAGGGNQPQHF. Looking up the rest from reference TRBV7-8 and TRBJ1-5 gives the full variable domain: GAGVSQSPRYKVAKRGQDVALRCDPISGHVSLFWYQQALGQGPEFLTYFQNEAQLDKSGLPSDRFFAERPEGSVSTLKIQRTQQEDSAVYLCASSLGSYAGGGNQPQHFGDGTRLSIL.

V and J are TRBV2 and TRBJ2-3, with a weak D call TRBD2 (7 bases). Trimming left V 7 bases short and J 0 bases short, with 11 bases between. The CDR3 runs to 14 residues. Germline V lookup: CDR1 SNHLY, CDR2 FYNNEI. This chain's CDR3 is CASKGGTSTDTQYF. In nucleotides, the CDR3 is TGTGCCAGCAAGGGGGGGACGAGCACAGATACGCAGTATTTT.

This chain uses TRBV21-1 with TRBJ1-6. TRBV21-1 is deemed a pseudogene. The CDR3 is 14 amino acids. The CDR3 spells CASWEGIFCSPLHF. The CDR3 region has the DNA TGTGCCAGCTGGGAGGGGATTTTTTGTTCACCCCTCCACTTT.

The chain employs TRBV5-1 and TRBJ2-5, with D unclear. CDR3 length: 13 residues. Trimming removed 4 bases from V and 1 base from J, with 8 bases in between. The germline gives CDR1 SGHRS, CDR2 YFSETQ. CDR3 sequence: CASSPPGQETQYF. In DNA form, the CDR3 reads TGCGCCAGCAGCCCCCCGGGCCAAGAGACCCAGTACTTC.

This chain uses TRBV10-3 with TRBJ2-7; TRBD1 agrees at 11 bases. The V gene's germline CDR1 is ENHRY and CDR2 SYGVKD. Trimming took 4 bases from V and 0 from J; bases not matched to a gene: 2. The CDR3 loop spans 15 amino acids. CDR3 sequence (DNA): TGTGCCATCAGTGGGGGACAGGGGGTCTCCTACGAGCAGTACTTC. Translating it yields CAISGGQGVSYEQYF.

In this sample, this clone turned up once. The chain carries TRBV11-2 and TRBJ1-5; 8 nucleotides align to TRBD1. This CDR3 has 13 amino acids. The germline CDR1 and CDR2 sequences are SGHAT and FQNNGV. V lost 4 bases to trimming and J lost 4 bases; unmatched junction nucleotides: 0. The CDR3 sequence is CASSWDRNQPQHF. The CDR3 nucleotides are TGTGCCAGCAGCTGGGACAGGAATCAGCCCCAGCATTTT.

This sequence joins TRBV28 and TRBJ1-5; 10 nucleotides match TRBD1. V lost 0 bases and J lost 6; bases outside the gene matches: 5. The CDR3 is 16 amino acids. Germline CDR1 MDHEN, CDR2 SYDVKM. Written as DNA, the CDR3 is TGTGCCAGCAGTTTATGGGGGACAGGGGCGGGTCAGCCCCAGCATTTT. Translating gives CASSLWGTGAGQPQHF.

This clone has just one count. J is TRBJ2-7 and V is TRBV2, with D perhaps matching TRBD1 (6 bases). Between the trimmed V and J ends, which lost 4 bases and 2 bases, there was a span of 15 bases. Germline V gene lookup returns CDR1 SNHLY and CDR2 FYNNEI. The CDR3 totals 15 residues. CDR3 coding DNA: TGTGCCAGCAGTGTTGGGCAGGGGTCCCCCTACGAGCAGTACTTC. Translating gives CASSVGQGSPYEQYF. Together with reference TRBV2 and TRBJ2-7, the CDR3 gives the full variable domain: EPEVTQTPSHQVTQMGQEVILRCVPISNHLYFYWYRQILGQKVEFLVSFYNNEISEKSEIFDDQFSVERPDGSNFTLKIRSTKLEDSAMYFCASSVGQGSPYEQYFGPGTRLTVT.

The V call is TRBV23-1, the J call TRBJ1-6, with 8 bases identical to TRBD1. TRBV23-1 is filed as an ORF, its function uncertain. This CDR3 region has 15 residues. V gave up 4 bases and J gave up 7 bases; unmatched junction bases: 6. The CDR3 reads CASSLPTGVNSPLHF. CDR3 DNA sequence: TGCGCCAGCAGTCTCCCGACAGGGGTGAATTCACCCCTCCACTTT.

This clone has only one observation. CDR3 region: CASSAQTSWGTDTQYF. In DNA, the CDR3 is TGTGCCAGTAGTGCCCAGACAAGTTGGGGCACAGATACGCAGTATTTT. V and J are TRBV19 and TRBJ2-3, with D uncertain. Trimming pared 5 bases from V and 1 base from J, leaving 16 bases between. The CDR3 is made up of 16 amino acids. Germline V gene sequence: CDR1 LNHDA, CDR2 SQIVND (reference sequence).

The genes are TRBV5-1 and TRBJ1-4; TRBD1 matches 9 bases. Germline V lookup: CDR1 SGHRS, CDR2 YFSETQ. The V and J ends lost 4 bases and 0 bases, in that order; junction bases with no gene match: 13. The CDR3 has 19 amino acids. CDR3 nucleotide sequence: TGCGCCAGCAGCCCCGGACAGGGGCCGTTCCCGGCAACTAATGAAAAACTGTTTTTT. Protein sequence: CASSPGQGPFPATNEKLFF.

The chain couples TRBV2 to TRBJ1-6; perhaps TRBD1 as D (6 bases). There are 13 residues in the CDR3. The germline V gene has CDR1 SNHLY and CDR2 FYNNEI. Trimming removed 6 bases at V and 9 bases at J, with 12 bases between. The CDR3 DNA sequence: TGTGCCAGCAGCACAGGGTCCAGTTCACCCCTCCACTTT. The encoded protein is CASSTGSSSPLHF.

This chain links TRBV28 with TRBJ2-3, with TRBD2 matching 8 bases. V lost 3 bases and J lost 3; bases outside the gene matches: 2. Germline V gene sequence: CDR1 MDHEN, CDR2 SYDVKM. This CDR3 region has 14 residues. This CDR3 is CASSLGGGTDTQYF. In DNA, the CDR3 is TGTGCCAGCAGTTTGGGCGGGGGGACAGATACGCAGTATTTT.

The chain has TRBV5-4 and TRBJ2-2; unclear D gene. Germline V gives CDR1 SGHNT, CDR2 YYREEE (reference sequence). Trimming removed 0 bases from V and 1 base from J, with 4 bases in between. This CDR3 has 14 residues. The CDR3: CASSLVRNTGELFF. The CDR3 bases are TGTGCCAGCAGCTTGGTTAGGAACACCGGGGAGCTGTTTTTT.